The 4 T cell receptor beta chains listed next were all sequenced from one sample in a study of blood T cell repertoires in COVID-19. Sequencing was performed with immunoSEQ multiplex PCR; in TCRdb, only in-frame clones are kept and a portion is missing. Seen here are approximately 310,000 clones, 80% to 90% observed once, and the top ten hold less than 2.5%. Sequences were obtained from PBMCs or T cells enriched from blood (not recorded which). The receptors shown here come from a man under 40 who had recovered from COVID-19.

The sample holds many counts of this clone. The rearrangement uses TRBV10-3 and TRBJ1-2; 10 positions agree with TRBD1. The CDR3 consists of 12 residues. Germline trimming cut 8 bases from V and 4 bases from J; bases unmatched to any gene: 1. The germline gives CDR1 ENHRY, CDR2 SYGVKD. CDR3 residues: CAIGDRGYGYTF. The CDR3 DNA reads as TGTGCCATCGGGGACAGGGGCTATGGCTACACCTTC.

The chain carries TRBV9 and TRBJ2-5; no reliable D call. CDR1 SGDLS and CDR2 YYNGEE come from the germline V gene. V dropped 0 bases and J dropped 5 bases, with 11 bases sitting between them. The CDR3 runs to 14 residues. Written as DNA, the CDR3 is TGTGCCAGCAGCGTAGCGGGTAGCTTCGAGACCCAGTACTTC. Protein product: CASSVAGSFETQYF.

The V call is TRBV18, the J call TRBJ2-1; 14 bases map to TRBD2. With 2 bases clipped from V and 2 bases from J, the junction kept 5 bases outside the gene matches. The CDR3 has 18 residues. Germline assignment: CDR1 KGHSH and CDR2 LQKENI. In nucleotides, the CDR3 is TGTGCCAGCTCACCAGGACTAGCGGGGGGCTCTACCTACAATGAGCAGTTCTTC. It encodes CASSPGLAGGSTYNEQFF.

This clone is a singleton in its sample. The chain combines TRBV21-1 with TRBJ1-6; the D segment call TRBD1 is taken from the table without a DNA check. TRBV21-1 is given as a pseudogene. The CDR3 totals 15 residues. CDR3 sequence (DNA): TGTGCCAGCAGCAAACCACAGGTGGGGAATTCACCCCTCCACTTT. Translation: CASSKPQVGNSPLHF.